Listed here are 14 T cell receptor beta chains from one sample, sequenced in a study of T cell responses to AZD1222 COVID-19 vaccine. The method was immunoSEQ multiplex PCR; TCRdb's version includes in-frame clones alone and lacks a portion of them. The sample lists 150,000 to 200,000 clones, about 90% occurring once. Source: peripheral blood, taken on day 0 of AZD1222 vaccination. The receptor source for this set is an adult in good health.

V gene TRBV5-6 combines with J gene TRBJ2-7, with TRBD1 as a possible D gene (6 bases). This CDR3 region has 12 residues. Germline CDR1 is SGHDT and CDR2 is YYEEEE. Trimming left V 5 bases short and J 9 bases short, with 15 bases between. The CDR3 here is CASSQKGVWQYF. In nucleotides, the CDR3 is TGTGCCAGCAGTCAAAAGGGGGTCTGGCAGTACTTC.

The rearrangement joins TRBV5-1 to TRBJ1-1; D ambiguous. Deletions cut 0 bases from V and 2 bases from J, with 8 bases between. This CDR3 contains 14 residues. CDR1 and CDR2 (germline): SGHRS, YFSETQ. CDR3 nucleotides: TGCGCCAGCAGCTTGGGACCTTATAACACTGAAGCTTTCTTT. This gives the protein CASSLGPYNTEAFF. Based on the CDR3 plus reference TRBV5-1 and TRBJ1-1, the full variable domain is KAGVTQTPRYLIKTRGQQVTLSCSPISGHRSVSWYQQTPGQGLQFLFEYFSETQRNKGNFPGRFSGRQFSNSRSEMNVSTLELGDSALYLCASSLGPYNTEAFFGQGTRLTVV.

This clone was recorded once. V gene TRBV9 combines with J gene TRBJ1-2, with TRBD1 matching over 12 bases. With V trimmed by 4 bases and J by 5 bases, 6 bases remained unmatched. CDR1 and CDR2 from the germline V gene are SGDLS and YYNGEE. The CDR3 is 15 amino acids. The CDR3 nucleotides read TGTGCCAGCAGCCCGGGACAGGGGGCAGGTTATGGCTACACCTTC. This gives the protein CASSPGQGAGYGYTF.

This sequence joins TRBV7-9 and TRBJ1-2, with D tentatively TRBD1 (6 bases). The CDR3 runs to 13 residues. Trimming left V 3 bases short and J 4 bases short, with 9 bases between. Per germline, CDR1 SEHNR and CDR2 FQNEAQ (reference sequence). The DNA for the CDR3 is TGTGCCAGCAGCTTTCCAGGGGCCTATGGCTACACCTTC. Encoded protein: CASSFPGAYGYTF.

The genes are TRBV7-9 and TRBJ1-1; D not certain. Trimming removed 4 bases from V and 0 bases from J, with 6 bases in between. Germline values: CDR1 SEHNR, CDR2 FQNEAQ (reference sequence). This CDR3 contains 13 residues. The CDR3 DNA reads TGTGCCAGCAGCTCTACGGTGAACACTGAAGCTTTCTTT. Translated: CASSSTVNTEAFF.

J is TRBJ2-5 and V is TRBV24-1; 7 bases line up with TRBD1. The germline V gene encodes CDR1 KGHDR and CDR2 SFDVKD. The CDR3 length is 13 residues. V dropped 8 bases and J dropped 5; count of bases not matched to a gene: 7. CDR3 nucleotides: TGTGCCACCATGAGACAGGGACGGGAGACCCAGTACTTC. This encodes CATMRQGRETQYF.

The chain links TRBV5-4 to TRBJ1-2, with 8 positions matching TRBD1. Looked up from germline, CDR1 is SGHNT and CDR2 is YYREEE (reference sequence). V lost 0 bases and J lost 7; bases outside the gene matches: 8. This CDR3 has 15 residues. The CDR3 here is CASSLVGPGGSGYTF. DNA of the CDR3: TGTGCCAGCAGCTTGGTGGGGCCAGGGGGCAGTGGCTACACCTTC.

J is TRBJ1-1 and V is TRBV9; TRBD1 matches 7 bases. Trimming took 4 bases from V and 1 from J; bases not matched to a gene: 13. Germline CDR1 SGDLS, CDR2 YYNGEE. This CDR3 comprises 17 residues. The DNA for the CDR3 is TGTGCCAGCAGCCCCGCAAGACCGGGACAGACGAACACTGAAGCTTTCTTT. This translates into CASSPARPGQTNTEAFF.

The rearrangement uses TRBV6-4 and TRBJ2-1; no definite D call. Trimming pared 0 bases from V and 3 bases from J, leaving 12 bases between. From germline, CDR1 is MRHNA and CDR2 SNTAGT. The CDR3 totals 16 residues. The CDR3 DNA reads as TGTGCCAGCAGTGACTCCTGGAGTGGGGACTACAATGAGCAGTTCTTC. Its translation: CASSDSWSGDYNEQFF.

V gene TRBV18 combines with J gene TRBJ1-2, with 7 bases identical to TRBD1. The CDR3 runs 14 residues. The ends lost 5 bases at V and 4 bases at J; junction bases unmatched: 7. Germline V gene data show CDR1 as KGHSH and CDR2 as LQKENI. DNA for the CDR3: TGTGCCAGCTCAGTGACCGGGACAGTCTATGGCTACACCTTC. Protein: CASSVTGTVYGYTF.

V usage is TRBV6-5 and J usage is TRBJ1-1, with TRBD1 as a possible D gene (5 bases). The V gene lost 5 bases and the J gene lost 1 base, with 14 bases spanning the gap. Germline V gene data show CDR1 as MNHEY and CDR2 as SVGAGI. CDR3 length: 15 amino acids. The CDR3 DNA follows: TGTGCCAGCAGTAAACAGGAGTTGACGAACACTGAAGCTTTCTTT. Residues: CASSKQELTNTEAFF.

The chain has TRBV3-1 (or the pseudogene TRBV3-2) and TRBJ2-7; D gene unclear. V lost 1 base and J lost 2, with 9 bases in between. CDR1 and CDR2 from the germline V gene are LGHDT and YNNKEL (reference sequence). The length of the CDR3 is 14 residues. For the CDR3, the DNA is TGTGCCAGCAGCCAAGTGGTTCTAGCCTACGAGCAGTACTTC. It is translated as CASSQVVLAYEQYF.

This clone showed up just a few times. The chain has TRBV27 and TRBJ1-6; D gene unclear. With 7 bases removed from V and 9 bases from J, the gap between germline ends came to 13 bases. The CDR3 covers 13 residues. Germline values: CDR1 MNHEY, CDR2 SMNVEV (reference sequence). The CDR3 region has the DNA TGTGCCAGCAAGGAGTATGAAGGTTCACCCCTCCACTTT. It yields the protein CASKEYEGSPLHF.

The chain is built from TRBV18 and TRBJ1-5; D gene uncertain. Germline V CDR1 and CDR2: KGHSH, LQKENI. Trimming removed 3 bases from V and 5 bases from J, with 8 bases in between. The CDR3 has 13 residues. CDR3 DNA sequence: TGTGCCAGCTCACCCAGGAGCGATCAGCCCCAGCATTTT. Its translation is CASSPRSDQPQHF.